The 30 T cell receptor beta chains given below trace back to one sample, sequenced in a study of blood T cell repertoires in COVID-19. Sequencing was performed with immunoSEQ multiplex PCR; in TCRdb, only in-frame clones are kept and a portion is missing. There are 130,000 to 150,000 clones in the sample; around 85% occur only once, and 7% to 10% lies in the top ten. The sequencing input was PBMCs or T cells enriched from blood (not recorded which). Every receptor here comes from a man aged 45 to 65 who had recovered from COVID-19.

As DNA, the CDR3 is TGTGCCAGCAGTTACGCAACCGGGACACCCTACGAGCAGTACTTC. It translates to CASSYATGTPYEQYF. This rearrangement joins TRBV6-5 to TRBJ2-7; possible D gene TRBD1, 6 bases. Trimming took 2 bases from V and 2 from J, leaving 13 bases between them. The CDR3 contains 15 residues. Looked up from germline, CDR1 is MNHEY and CDR2 is SVGAGI.

The chain couples TRBV21-1 to TRBJ1-5. TRBV21-1 is flagged as a pseudogene. This CDR3 comprises 12 residues. The CDR3 loop reads CASSTEGLPQHF. In DNA, the CDR3 is TGTGCCAGCAGCACGGAGGGGTTGCCCCAGCATTTT.

The J gene is TRBJ2-5, the V gene TRBV18; 8 bases map to TRBD1. The CDR3 loop spans 18 amino acids. Trimming took 5 bases from V and 2 from J; bases not matched to a gene: 16. CDR1 and CDR2 from the germline V gene are KGHSH and LQKENI. The CDR3 region has the DNA TGTGCCAGCTCATTCCGGACAGGGCAGGGGTTTGGGCAAGAGACCCAGTACTTC. It encodes CASSFRTGQGFGQETQYF. Full variable domain (rest looked up from reference TRBV18 and TRBJ2-5): NAGVMQNPRHLVRRRGQEARLRCSPMKGHSHVYWYRQLPEEGLKFMVYLQKENIIDESGMPKERFSAEFPKEGPSILRIQQVVRGDSAAYFCASSFRTGQGFGQETQYFGPGTRLLVL.

This chain joins TRBV2 and TRBJ2-7; D is unresolved. CDR1 SNHLY and CDR2 FYNNEI come from the germline V gene. The CDR3 extends over 15 amino acids. V was shortened by 7 bases and J by 5 bases, with 21 bases between the two germline ends. Here the CDR3 DNA reads TGTGCCAGCATCGATTCTAGGTTGAGGAAGGACGAGCAGTACTTC. Amino acid sequence: CASIDSRLRKDEQYF.

This clone was seen only a few times. This rearrangement joins TRBV4-3 to TRBJ2-2, with 14 bases aligning to TRBD2. Germline CDR1 reads LGHNA; CDR2 reads YSLEER. The V gene end was trimmed by 4 bases and the J gene end by 3 bases; junction bases not matched to a gene: 7. The length of the CDR3 is 18 residues. The CDR3 here is CASSPRTSGGTDTGELFF. The CDR3 bases are TGCGCCAGCAGCCCAAGGACTAGCGGGGGGACCGACACCGGGGAGCTGTTTTTT.

J is TRBJ1-2 and V is TRBV24-1, with TRBD1 matching over 9 bases. The CDR3 is 15 amino acids. The ends lost 3 bases at V and 5 bases at J; junction bases unmatched: 6. In germline, CDR1 is KGHDR, CDR2 SFDVKD. The CDR3 region has the DNA TGTGCCACCAGTGATGCGGGACAGGGCCCGTATGGCTACACCTTC. This sequence encodes CATSDAGQGPYGYTF.

V and J are TRBV18 and TRBJ1-1; D is ambiguous. Germline loops: CDR1 KGHSH, CDR2 LQKENI. This CDR3 spans 14 amino acids. Trimming cost V 4 bases and J 4 bases, with 13 bases left between them. The CDR3 region has the DNA TGTGCCAGCTCACGGAGAGGGAAAGGCACTGAAGCTTTCTTT. It codes for CASSRRGKGTEAFF.

The gene calls are TRBV2 and TRBJ1-6; D is ambiguous. CDR1 and CDR2 from the germline V gene are SNHLY and FYNNEI. Trimming removed 6 bases at V and 9 bases at J, with 9 bases between. The CDR3 sequence is 12 residues long. This CDR3 reads CASSRLGSPLHF. In nucleotides, the CDR3 is TGTGCCAGCAGCCGACTGGGTTCACCCCTCCACTTT.

The DNA for the CDR3 is TGTGCCAGCAGCTTAGCTTCTACGGAGGGGACCCAGTACTTC. Its protein product is CASSLASTEGTQYF. The chain combines TRBV7-2 with TRBJ2-5; D might be TRBD2 (6 bases). The CDR3 spans 14 residues. The germline gives CDR1 SGHTA, CDR2 FQGNSA. V dropped 0 bases and J dropped 7 bases, with 12 bases sitting between them. Full variable domain (outside the CDR3, taken from reference TRBV7-2 and TRBJ2-5): GAGVSQSPSNKVTEKGKDVELRCDPISGHTALYWYRQSLGQGLEFLIYFQGNSAPDKSGLPSDRFSAERTGGSVSTLTIQRTQQEDSAVYLCASSLASTEGTQYFGPGTRLLVL.

CDR3 protein: CSVIGAGGQETQYF. The CDR3, as DNA: TGCAGCGTTATCGGGGCGGGGGGTCAAGAGACCCAGTACTTC. The genes are TRBV29-1 and TRBJ2-5; 8 bases match TRBD2. CDR1 and CDR2 (germline): SQVTM, ANQGSEA. The V and J ends lost 5 bases and 2 bases, in that order; junction bases with no gene match: 7. The CDR3 runs to 14 residues.

This clone was seen a few times. J is TRBJ2-1 and V is TRBV10-3; TRBD1 agrees at 7 bases. V shed 0 bases, J shed 2 bases, and the junction held 1 base outside the gene matches. CDR1 is ENHRY, CDR2 SYGVKD, per germline. The CDR3 is 15 residues long. CDR3 coding DNA: TGTGCCATCAGTGAGTCGGGACAGACCTACAATGAGCAGTTCTTC. Its translation: CAISESGQTYNEQFF.

The rearrangement uses TRBV3-1 (or the pseudogene TRBV3-2) and TRBJ2-1, with 10 bases matching TRBD2. This CDR3 has 15 amino acids. Germline V lookup: CDR1 LGHDT, CDR2 YNNKEL (reference sequence). V lost 5 bases to trimming and J lost 1 base; unmatched junction nucleotides: 2. CDR3 DNA sequence: TGTGCCAGCAGCTATAGCGGGGGGTCCTACAATGAGCAGTTCTTC. It specifies CASSYSGGSYNEQFF.

J is TRBJ2-5 and V is TRBV4-3, with D perhaps TRBD1 (5 bases). Deletions cut 3 bases from V and 3 bases from J, with 17 bases between. CDR3 size: 16 residues. Germline V gene lookup returns CDR1 LGHNA and CDR2 YSLEER. This CDR3 reads CASSQREGQAEETQYF. In DNA form, the CDR3 reads TGCGCCAGCAGCCAGAGAGAAGGACAAGCTGAAGAGACCCAGTACTTC.

J is TRBJ1-5 and V is TRBV27, with 8 bases aligning to TRBD1. V trimming: 6 bases; J trimming: 0 bases; junction bases outside the gene matches: 16. The CDR3 is 19 amino acids. Germline V gene data show CDR1 as MNHEY and CDR2 as SMNVEV (reference sequence). Here the CDR3 DNA reads TGTGCCAGCAGCCGCCTGCCCCCGGACAGGGAATATAGCAATCAGCCCCAGCATTTT. Protein product: CASSRLPPDREYSNQPQHF.

A few counts support this clone. The gene calls are TRBV4-3 and TRBJ1-1; TRBD1 matches 8 bases. The CDR3 loop spans 15 amino acids. Trimming at V came to 3 bases and at J to 6 bases, leaving 9 bases not matched to a gene. Germline CDR1 is LGHNA and CDR2 is YSLEER. The CDR3 DNA reads as TGCGCCAGCAGCCAGGGCAGGGGGCGTTCCTCTGAAGCTTTCTTT. Residues: CASSQGRGRSSEAFF.

The chain couples TRBV9 to TRBJ1-6, with a weak D call TRBD1 (6 bases). V was trimmed by 2 bases and J by 8 bases, leaving 8 bases between them. The CDR3 runs to 13 residues. CDR1 SGDLS and CDR2 YYNGEE come from the germline V gene. CDR3 sequence reads: CASSVQGYSPLHF. CDR3 DNA sequence: TGTGCCAGCAGCGTCCAGGGGTATTCACCCCTCCACTTT.

J is TRBJ2-2 and V is TRBV19, with a weak D call TRBD1 (6 bases). The CDR3 sequence is 13 residues long. The V end was cut by 6 bases, the J end by 6 bases, with 11 bases between. Per germline, CDR1 LNHDA and CDR2 SQIVND (reference sequence). As DNA, the CDR3 is TGTGCCAGTAGGACAGGCCAGGCCGGGGAGCTGTTTTTT. Amino acids: CASRTGQAGELFF.

The chain links TRBV27 to TRBJ2-7; D perhaps matches TRBD2 (7 bases). The ends were cut back, 1 base at V and 3 bases at J, with 16 bases in the middle. CDR3 length equals 16 residues. Germline values: CDR1 MNHEY, CDR2 SMNVEV (reference sequence). CDR3 nucleotide sequence: TGTGCCAGCAGTTTATTGGCGCGGGGGCGATACTACGAGCAGTACTTC. The encoded protein is CASSLLARGRYYEQYF.

The genes are TRBV6-5 and TRBJ1-6; D may be TRBD1 (5 bases). The CDR3 contains 15 residues. CDR1 and CDR2 from the germline V gene are MNHEY and SVGAGI. V was clipped by 0 bases and J by 7 bases, with 10 bases between them. The CDR3 DNA reads TGTGCCAGCAGTTACTCAGACAGCAGGAATTCACCCCTCCACTTT. Its protein product is CASSYSDSRNSPLHF.

Only one count was recorded for this clone. This chain joins TRBV9 and TRBJ2-7; TRBD2 is a possible D gene (5 bases). The V and J ends lost 0 bases and 3 bases respectively, with 7 bases between them. Germline V lookup: CDR1 SGDLS, CDR2 YYNGEE. CDR3 length equals 13 residues. CDR3 residues: CASSVEEGYEQYF. CDR3 DNA sequence: TGTGCCAGCAGCGTAGAAGAGGGCTACGAGCAGTACTTC. The variable domain in full, completed from reference TRBV9 and TRBJ2-7, reads DSGVTQTPKHLITATGQRVTLRCSPRSGDLSVYWYQQSLDQGLQFLIQYYNGEERAKGNILERFSAQQFPDLHSELNLSSLELGDSALYFCASSVEEGYEQYFGPGTRLTVT.

The rearrangement joins TRBV19 to TRBJ2-5; 8 nucleotides match TRBD2. Trimming at V came to 8 bases and at J to 0 bases, leaving 14 bases not matched to a gene. The germline V gene encodes CDR1 LNHDA and CDR2 SQIVND (reference sequence). This CDR3 has 17 amino acids. This CDR3 is CASSMVLGGEYQETQYF. In DNA form, the CDR3 reads TGTGCCAGTTCTATGGTCCTCGGGGGGGAGTACCAAGAGACCCAGTACTTC.

The gene calls are TRBV7-2 and TRBJ1-4, with 10 bases aligning to TRBD1. There are 17 residues in the CDR3. The V gene's germline CDR1 is SGHTA and CDR2 FQGNSA. V gave up 5 bases and J gave up 0 bases; unmatched junction bases: 6. The CDR3 nucleotides read TGTGCCAGCAGCGGGGGACAGGGGCTCGCAACTAATGAAAAACTGTTTTTT. This gives the protein CASSGGQGLATNEKLFF.

The chain uses TRBV9 and TRBJ2-5; 9 bases agree with TRBD1. The CDR3 runs 16 residues. Trimming at V came to 0 bases and at J to 5 bases, leaving 8 bases not matched to a gene. Germline CDR1 is SGDLS and CDR2 is YYNGEE. CDR3 DNA sequence: TGTGCCAGCAGCGTAGACGGGACAGGGATTCGCGAGACCCAGTACTTC. It specifies CASSVDGTGIRETQYF.

The chain joins TRBV5-1 to TRBJ1-1; 7 nucleotides line up with TRBD1. CDR3 length equals 18 residues. J was trimmed by 0 bases and V by 4 bases; bases with no gene match: 15. Germline V gene lookup returns CDR1 SGHRS and CDR2 YFSETQ. The CDR3 region has the DNA TGCGCCAGCAGCACCCGTAAGGGACAGCCAATACTGAACACTGAAGCTTTCTTT. Translated, it gives CASSTRKGQPILNTEAFF.

V usage is TRBV7-9 and J usage is TRBJ2-7; tentatively, D is TRBD1 (6 bases). The ends were cut back, 5 bases at V and 7 bases at J, with 15 bases in the middle. The CDR3 is 13 amino acids. Germline V CDR1 and CDR2: SEHNR, FQNEAQ (reference sequence). The CDR3 sequence: CASSRGQGWEQYF. DNA for the CDR3: TGTGCCAGCAGCCGAGGGCAGGGGTGGGAGCAGTACTTC.

The chain uses TRBV5-4 and TRBJ1-1; D remains ambiguous. This CDR3 region has 13 residues. CDR1 is SGHNT and CDR2 is YYREEE in the germline V gene (reference sequence). V lost 0 bases and J lost 8, with 11 bases in between. CDR3 region: CASSLGKAGEAFF. CDR3 coding DNA: TGTGCCAGCAGCTTGGGGAAAGCAGGCGAAGCTTTCTTT.

The chain links TRBV29-1 to TRBJ2-1, with D tentatively TRBD2 (6 bases). The CDR3 contains 12 residues. Germline assignment: CDR1 SQVTM and CDR2 ANQGSEA. The CDR3 loop reads CSGTGSYNEQFF. Here the CDR3 DNA reads TGCTCCGGGACTGGCTCCTACAATGAGCAGTTCTTC.

The CDR3 DNA follows: TGCGCCAGCAGCTTGGTACGGGGGAAGTCCTACGAGCAGTACTTC. Its protein product is CASSLVRGKSYEQYF. This sequence joins TRBV5-1 and TRBJ2-7, with TRBD2 as a possible D gene (6 bases). Germline lookup yields CDR1 SGHRS and CDR2 YFSETQ. The germline V and J ends were trimmed by 0 bases and 1 base, with 11 bases remaining between them. The CDR3 is 15 residues long.

This rearrangement joins TRBV7-2 to TRBJ2-5; 7 bases fit TRBD2. J gave up 0 bases and V 6 bases, and 1 base lay outside the gene matches. From germline, CDR1 is SGHTA and CDR2 FQGNSA. The CDR3 spans 13 residues. The CDR3 DNA reads as TGTGCCAGCAGAGCGGGAAACCAAGAGACCCAGTACTTC. The encoded protein is CASRAGNQETQYF.

The chain is built from TRBV19 and TRBJ1-1; no reliable D call. The CDR3 length is 14 residues. V lost 3 bases, J lost 3 bases, and 11 bases lay in between. Looked up from germline, CDR1 is LNHDA and CDR2 is SQIVND (reference sequence). The DNA for the CDR3 is TGTGCCAGTAGTATTGGTCAGACATACACTGAAGCTTTCTTT. It translates to CASSIGQTYTEAFF.